These 4 T cell receptor beta chains were all obtained from the same sample, sequenced in a study of blood T cells in healthy people across ages. Sample-barcoded 5' priming and a J-beta primer mix drove a second PCR of roughly 6 to 12 cycles. From the 5' RACE reads, TCRdb called clonotypes with MiXCR, one entry per CDR3 protein. The profile shows over 500,000 distinct CDR3 sequences, about 27% of them singletons. This same sample was also part of a study on T cells of mothers and their children.

Material: blood. These receptor sequences come from a boy aged 2-15 years in good health.

The V gene is TRBV20-1, the J gene TRBJ2-5; no clear D. Looked up from germline, CDR1 is DFQATT and CDR2 is SNEGSKA (reference sequence). CDR3 size: 11 residues. With 2 bases removed from V and 5 bases from J, the gap between germline ends came to 6 bases. The CDR3 reads CSARIGETQYF. CDR3 sequence (DNA): TGCAGTGCTAGAATTGGGGAGACCCAGTACTTC.

The sample holds one count of this clonotype. V is TRBV9 and J is TRBJ2-1; 10 bases align to TRBD1. This CDR3 is built from 14 residues. From germline, CDR1 is SGDLS and CDR2 YYNGEE. Trimming took 4 bases from V and 6 from J; bases not matched to a gene: 4. The CDR3 is CASSNWDRGNEQFF. The CDR3 DNA sequence: TGTGCCAGCAGCAACTGGGACAGGGGCAATGAGCAGTTCTTC.

V and J are TRBV4-1 and TRBJ1-3, with D unresolved. Germline assignment: CDR1 MGHRA and CDR2 YSYEKL. The length of the CDR3 is 15 residues. The V gene lost 0 bases and the J gene lost 2 bases, with 8 bases spanning the gap. The CDR3 region is CASSQDRTPGNTIYF. The DNA of the CDR3 is TGCGCCAGCAGCCAAGATCGTACGCCTGGAAACACCATATATTTT.

This clonotype was seen a handful of times. The chain uses TRBV12-3 or TRBV12-4 and TRBJ2-7; D possibly uses TRBD1 or TRBD2 (6 bases each). The CDR3 covers 15 residues. The V and J ends lost 7 bases and 4 bases respectively, with 20 bases between them. CDR3 bases: TGTGCCAGCACCCTCGAGGGGGGACGGATATACGAGCAGTACTTC. Translation: CASTLEGGRIYEQYF.